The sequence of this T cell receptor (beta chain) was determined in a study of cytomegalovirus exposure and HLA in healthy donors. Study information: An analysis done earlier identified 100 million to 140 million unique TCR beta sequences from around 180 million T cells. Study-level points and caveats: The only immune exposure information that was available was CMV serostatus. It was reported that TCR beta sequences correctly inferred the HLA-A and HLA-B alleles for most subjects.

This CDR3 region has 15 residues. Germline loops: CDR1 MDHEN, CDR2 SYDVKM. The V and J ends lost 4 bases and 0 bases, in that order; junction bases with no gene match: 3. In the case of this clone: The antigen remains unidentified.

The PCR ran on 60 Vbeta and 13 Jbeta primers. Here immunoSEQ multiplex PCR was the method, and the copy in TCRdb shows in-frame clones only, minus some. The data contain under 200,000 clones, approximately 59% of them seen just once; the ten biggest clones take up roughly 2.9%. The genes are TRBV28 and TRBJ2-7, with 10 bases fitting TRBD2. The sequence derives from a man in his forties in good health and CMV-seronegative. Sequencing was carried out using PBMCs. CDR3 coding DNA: TGTGCCAGCAGTTCCGGGACTAGCGCCTCCTACGAGCAGTACTTC. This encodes CASSSGTSASYEQYF.